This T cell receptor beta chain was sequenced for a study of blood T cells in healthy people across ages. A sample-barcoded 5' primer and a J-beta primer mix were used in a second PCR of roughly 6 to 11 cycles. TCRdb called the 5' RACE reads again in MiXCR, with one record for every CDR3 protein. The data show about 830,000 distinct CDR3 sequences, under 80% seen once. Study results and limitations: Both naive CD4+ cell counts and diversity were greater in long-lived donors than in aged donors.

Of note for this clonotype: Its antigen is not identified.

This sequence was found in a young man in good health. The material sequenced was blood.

CDR3 DNA: TGTGCCAGCAGTTACTTACAGGCATCTGAAAAACTGTTTTTT. This translates into CASSYLQASEKLFF. This chain joins TRBV6-5 and TRBJ1-4; TRBD1 is a possible D gene (5 bases). CDR3 size: 14 residues. The V gene lost 1 base and the J gene lost 7 bases, with 10 bases spanning the gap. Germline V gene data show CDR1 as MNHEY and CDR2 as SVGAGI.